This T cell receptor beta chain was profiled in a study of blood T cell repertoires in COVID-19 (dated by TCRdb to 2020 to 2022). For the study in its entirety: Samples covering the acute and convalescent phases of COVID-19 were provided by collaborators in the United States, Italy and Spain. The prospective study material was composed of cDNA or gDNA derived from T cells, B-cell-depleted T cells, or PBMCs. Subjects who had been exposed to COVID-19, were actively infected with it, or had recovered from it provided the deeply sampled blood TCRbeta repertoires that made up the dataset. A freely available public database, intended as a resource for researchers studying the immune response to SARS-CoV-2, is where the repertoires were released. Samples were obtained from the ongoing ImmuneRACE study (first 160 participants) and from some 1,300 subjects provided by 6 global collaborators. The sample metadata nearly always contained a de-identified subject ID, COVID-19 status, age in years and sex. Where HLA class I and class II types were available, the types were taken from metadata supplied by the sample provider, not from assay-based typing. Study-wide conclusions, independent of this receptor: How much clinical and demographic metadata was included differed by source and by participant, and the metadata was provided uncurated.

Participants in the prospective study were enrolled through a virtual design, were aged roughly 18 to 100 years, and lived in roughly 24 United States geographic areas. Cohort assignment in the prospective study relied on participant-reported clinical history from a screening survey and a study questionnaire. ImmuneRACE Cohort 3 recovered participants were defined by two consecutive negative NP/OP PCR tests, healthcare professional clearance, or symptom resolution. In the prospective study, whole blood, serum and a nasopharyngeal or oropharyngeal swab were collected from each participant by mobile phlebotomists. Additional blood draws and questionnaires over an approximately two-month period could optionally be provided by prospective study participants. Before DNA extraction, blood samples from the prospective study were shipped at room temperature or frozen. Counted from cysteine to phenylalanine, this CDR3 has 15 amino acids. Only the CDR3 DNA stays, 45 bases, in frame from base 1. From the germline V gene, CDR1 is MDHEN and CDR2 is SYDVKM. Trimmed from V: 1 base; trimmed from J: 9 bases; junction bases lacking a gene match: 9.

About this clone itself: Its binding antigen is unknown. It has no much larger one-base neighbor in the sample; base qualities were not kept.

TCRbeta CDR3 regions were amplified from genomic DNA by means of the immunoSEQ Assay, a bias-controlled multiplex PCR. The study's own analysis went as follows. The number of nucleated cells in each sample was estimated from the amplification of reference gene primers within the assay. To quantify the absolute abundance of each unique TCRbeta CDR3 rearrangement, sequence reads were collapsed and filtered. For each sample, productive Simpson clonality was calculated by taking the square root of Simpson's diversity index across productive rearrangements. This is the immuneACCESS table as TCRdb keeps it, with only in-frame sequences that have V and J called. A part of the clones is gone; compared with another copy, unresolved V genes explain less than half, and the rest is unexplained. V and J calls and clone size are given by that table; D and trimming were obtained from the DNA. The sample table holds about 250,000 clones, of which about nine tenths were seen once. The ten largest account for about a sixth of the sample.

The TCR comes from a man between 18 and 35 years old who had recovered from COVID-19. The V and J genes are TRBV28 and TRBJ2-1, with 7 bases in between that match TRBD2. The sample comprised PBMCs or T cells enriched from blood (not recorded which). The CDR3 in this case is CASSLSGRGFGEQFF. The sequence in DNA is TGTGCCAGCAGTTTATCGGGGAGGGGATTTGGTGAGCAGTTCTTC.